The rows below give T cell receptor beta chains drawn from one sample of a study of T cell repertoires in cytomegalovirus infection. In TCRdb, the reads were re-called with MiXCR into one record per CDR3 protein. The data show around 550,000 distinct CDR3 sequences, with approximately 26% seen just once and approximately 13% held by the top ten. What was sequenced was PBMCs. These receptors were obtained from a human donor in good health (CMV status not recorded). Some clones in this sample may be carry-over from other donors' samples. Each CDR3 is given with its conserved first and last residue. A D gene is named only where the DNA matches it firmly. Size tells how often a clone was seen (once, few, many) or the class of an expanded clone, and some rows leave it out.

d_gene,abundance,v_gene,j_gene,CDR3nt,CDR3aa
.,few,TRBV28,TRBJ1-1,TGTGCCAGCAGCAAAGGGACAACGAACACTGAAGCTTTCTTT,CASSKGTTNTEAFF
TRBD1,few,TRBV5-1,TRBJ1-4,TGCGCCAGCAGCTCTAGACAGGGGGCGAAGGAAAAACTGTTTTTT,CASSSRQGAKEKLFF
.,few,TRBV4-1,TRBJ1-3,TGCGCCAGCAGCCAAGGACTGACCCGCGGAAACACCATATATTTT,CASSQGLTRGNTIYF
.,many,TRBV7-8,TRBJ1-5,TGTGCCAGCAGCTTAGGGTTCGGGTGGAGCAATCAGCCCCAGCATTTT,CASSLGFGWSNQPQHF
TRBD1,few,TRBV27,TRBJ1-1,TGTGCCAGCAGGATACAGGGGGCTCTGAACACTGAAGCTTTCTTT,CASRIQGALNTEAFF
.,.,TRBV12-3/TRBV12-4,TRBJ1-6,TGTGCCAGCAGTTTCTCGACGGGGGCCCTCCACTTT,CASSFSTGALHF
.,many,TRBV7-3,TRBJ2-1,TGTGCCAGCAGCCGGGATAGACAGGGACTCAACAATGAGCAGTTCTTC,CASSRDRQGLNNEQFF
.,medium-sized,TRBV7-2,TRBJ2-3,TGTGCCAGCAGCTTAGTAGTTACAGATACGCAGTATTTT,CASSLVVTDTQYF
TRBD2,many,TRBV7-8,TRBJ2-3,TGTGCCAGCATGGGGGGAGGGCTGAGACTAGCGGGAGACACAGATACGCAGTATTTT,CASMGGGLRLAGDTDTQYF
.,once,TRBV7-8,TRBJ1-5,TGTGCCAGCAGCCAAGAACAGGGTACGAGCAATCAGCCCCAGCATTTT,CASSQEQGTSNQPQHF
.,.,TRBV6-2/TRBV6-3,TRBJ2-7,TGTGCCAGCAGGGACCGACTATACGAGCAGTACTTC,CASRDRLYEQYF
.,many,TRBV7-6,TRBJ1-3,TGTGCCAGCAGCCGGGGCGTCTCTGGAAACACCATATATTTT,CASSRGVSGNTIYF
TRBD1,.,TRBV20-1,TRBJ1-1,TGCAGTGCTGACAGGATAGGGACAGTTAACACTGAAGCTTTCTTT,CSADRIGTVNTEAFF
TRBD2,few,TRBV19,TRBJ2-1,TGTGCCAGTAGCTGGGGACTAGGTTCCAATGAGCAGTTCTTC,CASSWGLGSNEQFF
.,few,TRBV20-1,TRBJ1-2,TGCAGTGCTCGGAGTAATCAGGGATCGTATGGCTACACCTTC,CSARSNQGSYGYTF
TRBD2,many,TRBV20-1,TRBJ2-1,TGCAGTGCTTCTGGGCTAGCGGGAGGCAATGAGCAGTTCTTC,CSASGLAGGNEQFF
.,.,TRBV9,TRBJ2-1,TGTGCCAGCAGCGCGGGACTGACCTACAATGAGCAGTTCTTC,CASSAGLTYNEQFF
.,many,TRBV7-8,TRBJ1-3,TGTGCCAGCAGCTTAGCGTCAGTAGAGAGTAACACCATATATTTT,CASSLASVESNTIYF
.,few,TRBV19,TRBJ1-1,TGTGCCAGTACAATAGAGGGAGGAGAAGCTTTCTTT,CASTIEGGEAFF
.,few,TRBV12-3/TRBV12-4,TRBJ2-2,TGTGCCAGCAGTTTGGTTTACGGGGAGCTGTTTTTT,CASSLVYGELFF
.,.,TRBV20-1,TRBJ1-2,TGCAGTGCTAGAGATCAGAGGGATGGCGGCTACACCTTC,CSARDQRDGGYTF
.,few,TRBV2,TRBJ1-1,TGTGCCAGCAGTGAAAGTAGCCCGAGGGACACTGAAGCTTTCTTT,CASSESSPRDTEAFF
TRBD1,.,TRBV28,TRBJ1-2,TGTGCCAGCTCCCGACAGGGACCTAACTATGGCTACACCTTC,CASSRQGPNYGYTF
.,.,TRBV5-4,TRBJ1-2,TGTGCCAGCAGCTTGGCCCATCTTGGGGGAGCCGGTGGCTACACCTTC,CASSLAHLGGAGGYTF
.,.,TRBV6-2/TRBV6-3,TRBJ2-3,TGTGCCAGCAGTTATCGAAGCAATCAGGGTCCCACCGGAGCCAACACAGATACGCAGTATTTT,CASSYRSNQGPTGANTDTQYF
.,few,TRBV28,TRBJ2-1,TGTGCCAGCAGTTTAACGGGCCATGAGCAGTTCTTC,CASSLTGHEQFF
TRBD1,many,TRBV7-8,TRBJ1-6,TGTGCCAGCAGCATAGGGACAGGGAGTAATTCACCCCTCCACTTT,CASSIGTGSNSPLHF
TRBD2,few,TRBV6-5,TRBJ2-7,TGTGCCAGCAGTTACGCCCCGGGACTAGCGCGCTACGAGCAGTACTTC,CASSYAPGLARYEQYF
.,few,TRBV7-2,TRBJ2-7,TGTGCCAGCGGGACCACGGGGTCATACGAGCAGTACTTC,CASGTTGSYEQYF
.,.,TRBV4-1,TRBJ2-7,TGCGCCAGCAGCCAAGGTATTGGGGGACCCTACGAGCAGTACTTC,CASSQGIGGPYEQYF
.,few,TRBV6-6,TRBJ2-2,TGTGCCAGCAGTTACCGGAAGGGAGGCACCGGGGAGCTGTTTTTT,CASSYRKGGTGELFF
TRBD1,few,TRBV11-3,TRBJ1-1,TGTGCCAGCAGCCTCCGGGACAGGCCTTATCTCGCTTTCTTT,CASSLRDRPYLAFF
.,many,TRBV6-1,TRBJ1-1,TGTGCCAGCAGTGACGGCTTTAACACTGAAGCTTTCTTT,CASSDGFNTEAFF
.,.,TRBV4-1,TRBJ1-1,TGCGCCAGCATTCCCACGGCAGGGCCAATGGGGGCTTTCTTT,CASIPTAGPMGAFF
TRBD1,.,TRBV7-8,TRBJ2-2,TGTGCCAGCGGAGGACAGGGGGCCGACACCGGGGAGCTGTTTTTT,CASGGQGADTGELFF
TRBD1,.,TRBV12-3/TRBV12-4,TRBJ1-1,TGTGCCAGCAGTCCCCGGGACAGTAACACTGAAGCTTTCTTT,CASSPRDSNTEAFF
.,many,TRBV7-2,TRBJ1-2,TGTGCCAGCAGCTTAGAAGGCAGAAACTATGGCTACACCTTC,CASSLEGRNYGYTF
.,many,TRBV7-2,TRBJ2-1,TGTGCCAGCAGCTTAGTTGTCTCCTACAATGAGCAGTTCTTC,CASSLVVSYNEQFF
.,few,TRBV7-4,TRBJ1-1,TGTGCCACCCCAAAGACCCTTAAGGGTGAAGCTTTCTTT,CATPKTLKGEAFF
.,few,TRBV30,TRBJ2-3,TGTGCCTGGGGGAGGGACAGGACCTACGGCACAGATACGCAGTATTTT,CAWGRDRTYGTDTQYF
.,.,TRBV27,TRBJ2-1,TGTGCCGTGAGGGAGAGCTCCTACAATGAGCAGTTCTTC,CAVRESSYNEQFF
.,.,TRBV18,TRBJ1-1,TGTGCCAGCTCACCCTCGACGGGGGCCTACACTGAAGCTTTCTTT,CASSPSTGAYTEAFF
TRBD1,.,TRBV6-1,TRBJ1-5,TGTGCCAGCAGAGAGACAGGGGGGGGTCAGCCCCAGCATTTT,CASRETGGGQPQHF
TRBD2,once,TRBV20-1,TRBJ2-3,TGCAGTGCTAGACCACTAGCGGTCACAGATACGCAGTATTTT,CSARPLAVTDTQYF
TRBD1,.,TRBV24-1,TRBJ2-6,TGTGCCACCAGCACAGGGGAAATACCTGGGGCCAACGTCCTGACTTTC,CATSTGEIPGANVLTF
.,.,TRBV7-2,TRBJ2-1,TGTGCCAGCAGCCCGGGGACTTTATACAATGAGCAGTTCTTC,CASSPGTLYNEQFF
.,.,TRBV10-3,TRBJ1-1,TGTGCCATCAGTGATAACACCTTGAACACTGAAGCTTTCTTT,CAISDNTLNTEAFF
.,once,TRBV6-2/TRBV6-3,TRBJ1-2,TGTGCCAGCAACCCAATGGGGAGGGATCGCATTCTTGGCTACACCTTC,CASNPMGRDRILGYTF
.,many,TRBV12-3/TRBV12-4,TRBJ1-1,TGTGCCAGTACCAGACAGGTGAACACTGAAGCTTTCTTT,CASTRQVNTEAFF
.,once,TRBV20-1,TRBJ2-3,TGCAGTGCTAGAGACTCCGGGGGTGCAGATACGCAGTATTTT,CSARDSGGADTQYF
.,.,TRBV11-2,TRBJ2-1,TGTGCCAGCAGCTGGGGGGGCGGAAGCTCCTACAATGAGCAGTTCTTC,CASSWGGGSSYNEQFF
.,.,TRBV28,TRBJ2-2,TGTGCCAGCAAGTTGGGGTTCGCCGGGGAGCTGTTTTTT,CASKLGFAGELFF
.,many,TRBV7-2,TRBJ1-2,TGTGCCAGCAGCAACTGGCCCCAGGGGCAAGGCTACACCTTC,CASSNWPQGQGYTF
TRBD2,once,TRBV29-1,TRBJ2-2,TGCAGCGTTTGGACTAGCGGGAGTTTCGGGGAGCTGTTTTTT,CSVWTSGSFGELFF
.,many,TRBV7-9,TRBJ1-1,TGTGCCAGCAGTCAGGGGTTCACTGAAGCTTTCTTT,CASSQGFTEAFF
.,.,TRBV20-1,TRBJ1-4,TGCAGTGCTAGAGATGGGGCCTATAATGAAAAACTGTTTTTT,CSARDGAYNEKLFF
.,.,TRBV7-6,TRBJ2-6,TGTGCCAGCAGCTTGCGGGCGGGCGGAGCCAACGTCCTGACTTTC,CASSLRAGGANVLTF
TRBD2,.,TRBV6-6,TRBJ2-7,TGTGCCAGCAATTCGGGACTAGCGGACTCCTACGAGCAGTACTTC,CASNSGLADSYEQYF
.,.,TRBV24-1,TRBJ1-5,TGTGCCACCAGTGATCCTCACAGGACTGGGCAGCCCCAGCATTTT,CATSDPHRTGQPQHF